These 3 T cell receptor beta chains came from one sample sequenced in a study of T cells expressing NK-cell markers. Using the 5' RACE reads, TCRdb records one entry per CDR3 protein without DNA. In total, the table holds roughly 380,000 distinct CDR3 sequences. The specimen sequenced was blood T cells: a sorted CD56 or NKG2C T cell subset, CD4+ or CD8+ T cells, or bulk PBMC T cells (not recorded which). These receptors all come from a man aged 18-70 years in good health.

J is TRBJ2-3 and V is TRBV7-7; TCRdb's D call of TRBD1 is untestable without DNA. Germline CDR1 reads SSHAT; CDR2 reads FNYEAQ (reference sequence). This CDR3 comprises 13 residues. CDR3 residues: CASSPPGMGTQYF.

The V call is TRBV21-1, the J call TRBJ2-5; TCRdb's D gene call, TRBD1, goes unchecked for lack of DNA. TRBV21-1 is a recognized pseudogene. The CDR3 length is 18 residues. The CDR3 here is CASSFQAGAVQNQETQYF.

The rearrangement joins TRBV6-1 to TRBJ2-3; TCRdb indicates TRBD1, and absent DNA this call remains unverified. The length of the CDR3 is 13 residues. CDR1 and CDR2 (germline): MNHNS, SASEGT. CDR3: CASWGTNTDTQYF.